A single sample gave rise to the 25 T cell receptor beta chains below, sequenced in a study of graft-versus-host responses after intestinal transplantation. These receptors have no identified antigens. Only in-frame clones appear in the TCRdb table, and some are missing; sequencing was by immunoSEQ multiplex PCR. The sample lists 75,000 to 100,000 clones; roughly 87% were seen once. This specimen consisted of unstimulated CD8+ T cells sorted from spleen or lymph node cells, obtained before intestinal transplant. These receptors all stem from a human donor who received an intestinal transplant.

The chain joins TRBV4-1 to TRBJ2-7; D might be TRBD1 or TRBD2, each matching 5 bases. The CDR3 totals 15 residues. V lost 4 bases and J lost 3, with 16 bases in between. Germline V CDR1 and CDR2: MGHRA, YSYEKL. CDR3 protein: CASSRAPGRDYEQYF. The CDR3 DNA is TGCGCCAGCAGCCGCGCTCCGGGACGGGACTACGAGCAGTACTTC.

J is TRBJ2-7 and V is TRBV6-1, with 7 bases lining up with TRBD2. V lost 8 bases, J lost 5 bases, and 6 bases stayed unmatched. Germline V lookup: CDR1 MNHNS, CDR2 SASEGT. The CDR3 is 12 residues long. The CDR3 region is CASEGGSHEQYF. For the CDR3, the DNA is TGTGCCAGCGAGGGCGGGAGCCACGAGCAGTACTTC.

This clone occurred a few times. This chain connects TRBV11-2 to TRBJ2-2; D gene uncertain. Per germline, CDR1 SGHAT and CDR2 FQNNGV. This CDR3 region has 16 residues. The V end lost 2 bases, the J end lost 2 bases, and 12 bases lay between the germline ends. This chain's CDR3 is CASSLWALANTGELFF. The CDR3 region has the DNA TGTGCCAGCAGCTTATGGGCACTGGCTAACACCGGGGAGCTGTTTTTT.

The V and J genes are TRBV6-4 and TRBJ2-1; 11 bases align to TRBD2. The trim removed 0 bases at V and 10 bases at J, leaving 8 bases unmatched. The CDR3 has 16 amino acids. Per germline, CDR1 MRHNA and CDR2 SNTAGT. The CDR3, as DNA: TGTGCCAGCAGTGACTCGATACTAGCGGGAGTGGGCGAGCAGTTCTTC. Protein product: CASSDSILAGVGEQFF.

This sequence joins TRBV19 and TRBJ1-2; D not resolved. Trimming cost V 0 bases and J 4 bases, with 6 bases left between them. Germline V gene data show CDR1 as LNHDA and CDR2 as SQIVND (reference sequence). The CDR3 has 13 residues. For the CDR3, the DNA is TGTGCCAGTAGTATAGACAGGACCTATGGCTACACCTTC. Translating gives CASSIDRTYGYTF.

This clone has only one observation. The chain has TRBV4-2 and TRBJ2-7; 7 nucleotides agree with TRBD1. This CDR3 has 17 residues. The germline V gene has CDR1 LGHNA and CDR2 YNFKEQ. V lost 3 bases to trimming and J lost 3 bases; unmatched junction nucleotides: 14. CDR3 amino acids: CASSQAPGQSKFYEQYF. CDR3 coding DNA: TGTGCCAGCAGCCAGGCCCCGGGACAGTCGAAATTCTACGAGCAGTACTTC.

This clone has just one count. This chain joins TRBV5-4 and TRBJ2-7; 9 bases are a match to TRBD2. J was trimmed by 4 bases and V by 0 bases; bases with no gene match: 2. CDR1 and CDR2 from the germline V gene are SGHNT and YYREEE (reference sequence). The CDR3 is 14 residues long. In nucleotides, the CDR3 is TGTGCCAGCAGCTTGGGACTAGCGGAATACGAGCAGTACTTC. Protein product: CASSLGLAEYEQYF.

The rearrangement uses TRBV10-2 and TRBJ2-7, with 7 bases that match TRBD1. J gave up 2 bases and V 6 bases, and 10 bases lay outside the gene matches. Germline V gene data show CDR1 as WSHSY and CDR2 as SAAADI. The CDR3 covers 15 residues. The DNA for the CDR3 is TGCGCCAGCAGACTCCGGGACAGTATCACCTACGAGCAGTACTTC. As protein: CASRLRDSITYEQYF.

The chain is built from TRBV5-8 and TRBJ1-2; 9 nucleotides align to TRBD1. Trimming at V came to 9 bases and at J to 8 bases, leaving 5 bases not matched to a gene. Per germline, CDR1 SGHTS and CDR2 YDEGEE. This CDR3 has 11 amino acids. In DNA form, the CDR3 reads TGTGCCACCGACAGGGGGTTCGGCTACACCTTC. Amino acids: CATDRGFGYTF. The full variable domain, in which reference TRBV5-8 and TRBJ1-2 provide the parts outside the CDR3, is EAGVTQSPTHLIKTRGQQATLRCSPISGHTSVYWYQQALGLGLQFLLWYDEGEERNRGNFPPRFSGRQFPNYSSELNVNALELEDSALYLCATDRGFGYTFGSGTRLTVV.

The chain employs TRBV27 and TRBJ2-5, with D possibly TRBD1 on 7 matching bases. The CDR3 length is 15 residues. Per germline, CDR1 MNHEY and CDR2 SMNVEV (reference sequence). V dropped 5 bases and J dropped 4 bases, with 17 bases sitting between them. CDR3 sequence reads: CASSSGGGPPETQYF. In DNA, the CDR3 is TGTGCCAGCAGTAGTGGAGGGGGCCCCCCAGAGACCCAGTACTTC.

The chain recombines TRBV27 with TRBJ1-2; no definite D call. V gave up 0 bases and J gave up 0 bases, with 8 bases separating them. This CDR3 spans 15 amino acids. In germline, CDR1 is MNHEY, CDR2 SMNVEV (reference sequence). Here the CDR3 DNA reads TGTGCCAGCAGTTTATCGGCAGGAGCTAACTATGGCTACACCTTC. This sequence encodes CASSLSAGANYGYTF.

This clone was counted once. The chain is built from TRBV5-6 and TRBJ2-1, with TRBD2 identical over 9 bases. Germline CDR1 reads SGHDT; CDR2 reads YYEEEE. Trimming at V came to 4 bases and at J to 1 base, leaving 6 bases not matched to a gene. The CDR3 runs 16 residues. The CDR3 region is CASSHILAGSYNEQFF. For the CDR3, the DNA is TGTGCCAGCAGCCATATTCTAGCGGGGTCCTACAATGAGCAGTTCTTC.

This chain joins TRBV30 and TRBJ2-7; D is unclear. The germline V and J ends were trimmed by 0 bases and 6 bases, with 15 bases remaining between them. This CDR3 region has 14 residues. Germline lookup yields CDR1 GTSNPN and CDR2 SVGIG (reference sequence). CDR3 amino acids: CAWSVGSTAGEQYF. The CDR3 region has the DNA TGTGCCTGGAGTGTGGGCTCAACGGCAGGCGAGCAGTACTTC.

This chain joins TRBV9 and TRBJ2-3; no definite D call. The CDR3 sequence is 12 residues long. Germline assignment: CDR1 SGDLS and CDR2 YYNGEE. The V gene lost 5 bases and the J gene lost 3 bases, with 7 bases spanning the gap. DNA for the CDR3: TGTGCCAGCAGTGTCAATACAGATACGCAGTATTTT. It specifies CASSVNTDTQYF.

The rearrangement joins TRBV6-5 to TRBJ2-7; no definite D call. The CDR3 is 14 residues long. Germline CDR1 and CDR2: MNHEY and SVGAGI. V was clipped by 0 bases and J by 3 bases, with 9 bases between them. The CDR3 region has the DNA TGTGCCAGCAGTTACTCGGTATCTTTCTACGAGCAGTACTTC. Protein product: CASSYSVSFYEQYF.

This clone has a handful of counts. The chain couples TRBV27 to TRBJ1-1; TRBD1 is a possible D gene (5 bases). The V end lost 6 bases, the J end lost 1 base, and 12 bases lay between the germline ends. From germline, CDR1 is MNHEY and CDR2 SMNVEV (reference sequence). The CDR3 spans 14 residues. DNA for the CDR3: TGTGCCAGCAGAACCGGGACGGCGAACACTGAAGCTTTCTTT. It codes for CASRTGTANTEAFF.

This clone has more than one count but fewer than ten. The chain joins TRBV6-5 to TRBJ2-7; 7 positions agree with TRBD1. The CDR3 runs 12 residues. From germline, CDR1 is MNHEY and CDR2 SVGAGI. V shed 6 bases, J shed 6 bases, and the junction held 5 bases outside the gene matches. For the CDR3, the DNA is TGTGCCAGCAGCCCGACAGGGATCGAGCAGTACTTC. Protein product: CASSPTGIEQYF.

The chain links TRBV10-3 to TRBJ2-5; 10 bases map to TRBD2. Germline V gene data show CDR1 as ENHRY and CDR2 as SYGVKD. The CDR3 spans 15 residues. Losses at the gene ends were 5 bases for V and 5 bases for J; bases not matched to a gene: 8. The DNA for the CDR3 is TGTGCCATCAGTCCTACTAGCGGGGAAGGGGAGACCCAGTACTTC. Protein: CAISPTSGEGETQYF.

On this clone: Other DNA sequences in this sample translate to the same CDR3. V gene TRBV5-6 combines with J gene TRBJ1-2, with no clear D. Germline V CDR1 and CDR2: SGHDT, YYEEEE. Trimming took 0 bases from V and 1 from J, leaving 7 bases between them. The CDR3 is 14 amino acids. CDR3 nucleotides: TGTGCCAGCAGCTTGGGGCGGGGTAACTATGGCTACACCTTC. As protein: CASSLGRGNYGYTF.

On this clone itself: This sample also contains other DNA sequences that code for the same CDR3. The genes are TRBV4-1 and TRBJ2-1; 8 bases fit TRBD2. The germline gives CDR1 MGHRA, CDR2 YSYEKL. J was trimmed by 7 bases and V by 3 bases; bases with no gene match: 14. CDR3 size: 17 residues. The CDR3 DNA reads TGCGCCAGCAGCCATCCCCTTCGGGGGGGGGCTCTGAATGAGCAGTTCTTC. It yields the protein CASSHPLRGGALNEQFF.

The chain joins TRBV6-1 to TRBJ1-5, with TRBD1 as a possible D gene (5 bases). In germline, CDR1 is MNHNS, CDR2 SASEGT. V was trimmed by 4 bases and J by 1 base, leaving 11 bases between them. This CDR3 contains 15 residues. CDR3 in DNA: TGTGCCAGCAGTGCACAGGACGGGAGCAATCAGCCCCAGCATTTT. Translated: CASSAQDGSNQPQHF.

The CDR3 nucleotides are TGCGCCAGCAGCCCTAGCCGGCCAGGTAGTGAAAAACTGTTTTTT. It encodes CASSPSRPGSEKLFF. This sequence joins TRBV5-1 and TRBJ1-4; D is unresolved. Germline V gives CDR1 SGHRS, CDR2 YFSETQ. The CDR3 consists of 15 residues. V was shortened by 4 bases and J by 7 bases, with 17 bases between the two germline ends.

The chain carries TRBV9 and TRBJ2-1, with a weak D call TRBD1 (6 bases). The V end lost 0 bases, the J end lost 0 bases, and 7 bases lay between the germline ends. The germline V gene encodes CDR1 SGDLS and CDR2 YYNGEE. The CDR3 has 15 residues. In DNA form, the CDR3 reads TGTGCCAGCAGCGTAGAGGGACACTCCTACAATGAGCAGTTCTTC. It yields the protein CASSVEGHSYNEQFF.

This chain connects TRBV2 to TRBJ2-7; D may match TRBD1 or TRBD2 (5 bases each). The CDR3 covers 16 residues. CDR1 is SNHLY, CDR2 FYNNEI, per germline. The V gene lost 2 bases and the J gene lost 2 bases, with 16 bases spanning the gap. The CDR3 nucleotides are TGTGCCAGCAGTGAAAAGTGGGACCGTTCAACCTACGAGCAGTACTTC. Its translation: CASSEKWDRSTYEQYF.

The chain recombines TRBV6-5 with TRBJ1-1; TRBD1 matches at 11 bases. J was trimmed by 4 bases and V by 6 bases; bases with no gene match: 4. Germline CDR1 and CDR2: MNHEY and SVGAGI. The CDR3 totals 14 residues. This chain's CDR3 is CASSTGTGGTEAFF. In DNA, the CDR3 is TGTGCCAGCAGCACAGGGACAGGGGGCACTGAAGCTTTCTTT.